The present T cell receptor beta chain was sequenced within a study of blood T cells in healthy people across ages. Notes on the study in general: Shifts in expanded clonotypes may have been confounded by donor CMV status, which was unknown.

Together with a sample-barcoded 5' primer, a J-beta primer mix was included in a second PCR lasting about 6 to 11 cycles. TCRdb re-analysed the 5' RACE reads in MiXCR, keeping a single row per CDR3 protein. This sample yields 890,000 or so distinct CDR3 sequences, of which approximately 67% are seen a single time; about 27% belongs to the top ten. Turning to this clonotype: Its antigen is not known.

The sample consisted of blood. This receptor was taken from a man younger than 40 in good health.

The CDR3 sequence is CSVLVPLAGGTDTQYF. CDR3 DNA sequence: TGCAGCGTTCTCGTTCCACTAGCGGGGGGAACAGATACGCAGTATTTT. This chain joins TRBV29-1 and TRBJ2-3, with TRBD2 matching over 12 bases. This CDR3 spans 16 amino acids. Losses at the gene ends were 5 bases for V and 3 bases for J; bases not matched to a gene: 9. Germline assignment: CDR1 SQVTM and CDR2 ANQGSEA.